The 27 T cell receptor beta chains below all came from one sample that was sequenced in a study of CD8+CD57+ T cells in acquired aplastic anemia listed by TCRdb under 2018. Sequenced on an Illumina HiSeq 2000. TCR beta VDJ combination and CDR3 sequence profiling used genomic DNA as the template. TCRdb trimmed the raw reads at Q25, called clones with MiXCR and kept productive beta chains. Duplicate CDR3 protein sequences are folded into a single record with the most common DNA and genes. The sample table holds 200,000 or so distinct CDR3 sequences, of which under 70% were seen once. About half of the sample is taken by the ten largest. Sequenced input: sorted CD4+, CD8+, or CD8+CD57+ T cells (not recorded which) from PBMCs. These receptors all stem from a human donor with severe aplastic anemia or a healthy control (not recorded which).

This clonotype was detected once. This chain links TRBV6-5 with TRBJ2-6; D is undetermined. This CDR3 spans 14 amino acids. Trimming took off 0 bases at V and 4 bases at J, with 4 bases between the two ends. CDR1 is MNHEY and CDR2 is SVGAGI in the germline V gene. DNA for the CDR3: TGTGCCAGCAGTTACTCTCCAGGGGCCAACGTCCTGACTTTC. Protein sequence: CASSYSPGANVLTF.

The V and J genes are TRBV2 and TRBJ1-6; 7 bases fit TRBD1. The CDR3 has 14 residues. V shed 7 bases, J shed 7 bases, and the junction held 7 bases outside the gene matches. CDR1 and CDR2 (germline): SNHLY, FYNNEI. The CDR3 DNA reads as TGTGCCAGCAAAGGGGGCGCCTTGAATTCACCCCTCCACTTT. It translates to CASKGGALNSPLHF.

The DNA for the CDR3 is TGTGCCACCAGCAGAGCAGGGACTCTCACTGAAGCTTTCTTT. It encodes CATSRAGTLTEAFF. The J gene is TRBJ1-1, the V gene TRBV15; a possible D gene is TRBD1 (5 bases). The germline CDR1 and CDR2 sequences are LNHNV and YYDKDF (reference sequence). V dropped 1 base and J dropped 4 bases, with 10 bases sitting between them. CDR3 size: 14 residues.

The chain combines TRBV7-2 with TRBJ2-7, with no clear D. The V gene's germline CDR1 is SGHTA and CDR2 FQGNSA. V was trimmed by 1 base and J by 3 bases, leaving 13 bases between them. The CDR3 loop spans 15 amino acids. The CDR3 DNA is TGTGCCAGCAGCTTAGTGCCGGGCGGCTACTACGAGCAGTACTTC. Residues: CASSLVPGGYYEQYF. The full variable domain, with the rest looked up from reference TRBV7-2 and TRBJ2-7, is GAGVSQSPSNKVTEKGKDVELRCDPISGHTALYWYRQSLGQGLEFLIYFQGNSAPDKSGLPSDRFSAERTGGSVSTLTIQRTQQEDSAVYLCASSLVPGGYYEQYFGPGTRLTVT.

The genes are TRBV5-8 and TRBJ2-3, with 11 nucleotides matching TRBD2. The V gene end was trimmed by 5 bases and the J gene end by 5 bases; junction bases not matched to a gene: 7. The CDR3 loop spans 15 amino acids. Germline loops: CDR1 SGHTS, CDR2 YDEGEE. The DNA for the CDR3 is TGTGCCAGCAGTCAGGGACTAGCGGTGGAAGATACGCAGTATTTT. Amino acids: CASSQGLAVEDTQYF.

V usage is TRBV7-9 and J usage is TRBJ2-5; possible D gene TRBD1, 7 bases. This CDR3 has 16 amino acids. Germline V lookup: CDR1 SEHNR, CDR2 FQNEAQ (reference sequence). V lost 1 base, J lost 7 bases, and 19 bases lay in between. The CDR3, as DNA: TGTGCCAGCAGCTTAGGATACGGGACTCCAGGGGGGACCCAGTACTTC. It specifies CASSLGYGTPGGTQYF.

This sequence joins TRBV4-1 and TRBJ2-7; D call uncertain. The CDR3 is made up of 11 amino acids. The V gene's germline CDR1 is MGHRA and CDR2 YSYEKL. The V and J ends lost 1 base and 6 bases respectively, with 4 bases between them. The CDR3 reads CASSQAGEQYF. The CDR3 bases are TGCGCCAGCAGCCAAGCGGGCGAGCAGTACTTC.

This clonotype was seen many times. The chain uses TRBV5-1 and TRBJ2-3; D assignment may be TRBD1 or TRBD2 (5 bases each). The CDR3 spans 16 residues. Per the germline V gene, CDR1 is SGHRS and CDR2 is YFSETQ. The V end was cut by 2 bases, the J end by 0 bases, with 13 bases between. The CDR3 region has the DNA TGCGCCAGCAGCTTTACTGGGGGAACTAGCACAGATACGCAGTATTTT. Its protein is CASSFTGGTSTDTQYF.

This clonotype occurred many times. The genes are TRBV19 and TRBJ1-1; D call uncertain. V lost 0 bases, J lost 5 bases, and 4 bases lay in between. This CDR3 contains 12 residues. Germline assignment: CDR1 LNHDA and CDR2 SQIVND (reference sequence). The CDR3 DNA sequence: TGTGCCAGTAGTATAGATCTAACTGAAGCTTTCTTT. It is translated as CASSIDLTEAFF.

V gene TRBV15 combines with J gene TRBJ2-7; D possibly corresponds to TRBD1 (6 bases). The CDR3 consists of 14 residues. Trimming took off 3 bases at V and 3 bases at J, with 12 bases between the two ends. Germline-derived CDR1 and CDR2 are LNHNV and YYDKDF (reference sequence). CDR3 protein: CATSSLGQFYEQYF. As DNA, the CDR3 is TGTGCCACCAGCAGCCTCGGACAGTTCTACGAGCAGTACTTC.

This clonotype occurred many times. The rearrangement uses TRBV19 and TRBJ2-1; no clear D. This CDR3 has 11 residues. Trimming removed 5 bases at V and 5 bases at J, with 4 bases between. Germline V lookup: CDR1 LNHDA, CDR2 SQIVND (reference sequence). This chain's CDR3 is CASSQHNEQFF. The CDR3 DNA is TGTGCCAGTAGTCAGCACAATGAGCAGTTCTTC. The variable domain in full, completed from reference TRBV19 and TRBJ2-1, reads DGGITQSPKYLFRKEGQNVTLSCEQNLNHDAMYWYRQDPGQGLRLIYYSQIVNDFQKGDIAEGYSVSREKKESFPLTVTSAQKNPTAFYLCASSQHNEQFFGPGTRLTVL.

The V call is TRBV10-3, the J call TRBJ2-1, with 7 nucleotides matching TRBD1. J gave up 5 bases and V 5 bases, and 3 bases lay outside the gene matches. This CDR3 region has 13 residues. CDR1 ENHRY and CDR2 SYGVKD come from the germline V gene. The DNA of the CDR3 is TGTGCCATCAGTCGGGACAGACACAATGAGCAGTTCTTC. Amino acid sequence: CAISRDRHNEQFF.

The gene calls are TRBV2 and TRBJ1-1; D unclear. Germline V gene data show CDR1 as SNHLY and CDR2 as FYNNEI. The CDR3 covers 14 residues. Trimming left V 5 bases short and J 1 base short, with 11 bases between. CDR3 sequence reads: CASSSSSRNTEAFF. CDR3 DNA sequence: TGTGCCAGCAGTTCCAGCTCGCGGAACACTGAAGCTTTCTTT.

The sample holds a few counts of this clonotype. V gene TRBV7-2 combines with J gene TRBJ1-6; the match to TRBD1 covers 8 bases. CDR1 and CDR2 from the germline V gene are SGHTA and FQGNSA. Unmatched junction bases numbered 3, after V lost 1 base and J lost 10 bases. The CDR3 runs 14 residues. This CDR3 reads CASSLGTGQSPLHF. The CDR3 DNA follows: TGTGCCAGCAGCTTAGGGACAGGGCAATCACCCCTCCACTTT.

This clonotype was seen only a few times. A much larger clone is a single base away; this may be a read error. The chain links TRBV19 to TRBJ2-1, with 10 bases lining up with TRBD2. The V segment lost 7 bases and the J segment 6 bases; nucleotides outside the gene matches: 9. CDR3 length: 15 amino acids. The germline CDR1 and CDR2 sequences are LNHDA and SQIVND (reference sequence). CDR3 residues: CASTQLAGRLNEQFF. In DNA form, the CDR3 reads TGTGCCAGTACCCAACTAGCGGGGAGGCTCAATGAGCAGTTCTTC. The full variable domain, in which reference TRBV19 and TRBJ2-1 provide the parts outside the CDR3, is DGGITQSPKYLFRKEGQNVTLSCEQNLNHDAMYWYRQDPGQGLRLIYYSQIVNDFQKGDIAEGYSVSREKKESFPLTVTSAQKNPTAFYLCASTQLAGRLNEQFFGPGTRLTVL.

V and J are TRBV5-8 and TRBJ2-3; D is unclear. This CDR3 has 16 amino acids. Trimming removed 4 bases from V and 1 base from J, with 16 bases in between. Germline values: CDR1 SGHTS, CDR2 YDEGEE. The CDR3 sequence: CASSQDLGRRTDTQYF. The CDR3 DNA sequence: TGTGCCAGCAGCCAAGACTTGGGTCGGCGCACAGATACGCAGTATTTT.

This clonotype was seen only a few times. The CDR3 sequence is CASSAMRASPLHF. The CDR3 bases are TGTGCCAGCAGTGCCATGAGGGCCTCACCCCTCCACTTT. The genes are TRBV2 and TRBJ1-6; no clear D. Looked up from germline, CDR1 is SNHLY and CDR2 is FYNNEI. Deletions cut 4 bases from V and 10 bases from J, with 11 bases between. The CDR3 runs 13 residues.

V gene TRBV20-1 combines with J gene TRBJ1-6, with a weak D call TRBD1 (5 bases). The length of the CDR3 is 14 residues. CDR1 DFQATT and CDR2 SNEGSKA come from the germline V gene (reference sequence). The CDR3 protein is CSAREGGGNSPLHF. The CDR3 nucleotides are TGCAGCGCTCGGGAGGGCGGGGGAAATTCACCCCTCCACTTT.

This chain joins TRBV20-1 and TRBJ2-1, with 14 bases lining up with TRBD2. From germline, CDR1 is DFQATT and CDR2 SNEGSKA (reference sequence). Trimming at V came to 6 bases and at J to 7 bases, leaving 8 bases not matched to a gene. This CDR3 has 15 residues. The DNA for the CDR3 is TGCAGTGCCCGTGGGACTAGCGGGAGATTGAATGAGCAGTTCTTC. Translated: CSARGTSGRLNEQFF.

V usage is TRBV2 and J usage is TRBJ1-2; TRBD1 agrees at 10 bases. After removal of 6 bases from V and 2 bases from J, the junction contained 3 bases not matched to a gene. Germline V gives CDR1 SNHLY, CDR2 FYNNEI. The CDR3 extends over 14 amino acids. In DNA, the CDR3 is TGTGCCAGCAGACGGGACAGGGGAAACTATGGCTACACCTTC. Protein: CASRRDRGNYGYTF. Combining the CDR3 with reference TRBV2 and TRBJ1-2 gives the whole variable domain EPEVTQTPSHQVTQMGQEVILRCVPISNHLYFYWYRQILGQKVEFLVSFYNNEISEKSEIFDDQFSVERPDGSNFTLKIRSTKLEDSAMYFCASRRDRGNYGYTFGSGTRLTVV.

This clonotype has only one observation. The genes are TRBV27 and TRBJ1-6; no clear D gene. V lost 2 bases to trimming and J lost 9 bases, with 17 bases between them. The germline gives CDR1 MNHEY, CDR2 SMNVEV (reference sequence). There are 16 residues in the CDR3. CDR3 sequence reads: CASSLLGLLPGSPLHF. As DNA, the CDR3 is TGTGCCAGCAGTTTACTCGGCCTCCTTCCGGGTTCACCCCTCCACTTT.

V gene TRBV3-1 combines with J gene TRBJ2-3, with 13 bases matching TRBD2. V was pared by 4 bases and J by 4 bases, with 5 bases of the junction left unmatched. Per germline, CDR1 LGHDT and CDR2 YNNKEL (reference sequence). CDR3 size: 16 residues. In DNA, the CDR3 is TGTGCCAGCAGCCTTACTAGCGGGGGGGCCCCAGATACGCAGTATTTT. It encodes CASSLTSGGAPDTQYF.

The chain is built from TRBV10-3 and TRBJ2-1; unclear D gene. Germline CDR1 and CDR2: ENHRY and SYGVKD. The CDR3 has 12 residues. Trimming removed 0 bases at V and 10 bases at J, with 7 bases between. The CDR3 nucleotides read TGTGCCATCAGTGAGTCAGGCAGGGAGCAGTTCTTC. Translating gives CAISESGREQFF.

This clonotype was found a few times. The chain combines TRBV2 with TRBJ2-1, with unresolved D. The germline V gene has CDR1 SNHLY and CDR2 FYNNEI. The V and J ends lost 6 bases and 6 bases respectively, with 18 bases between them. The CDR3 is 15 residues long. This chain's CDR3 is CASSQEGMLTNEQFF. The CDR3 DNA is TGTGCCAGCAGCCAAGAAGGGATGTTGACCAATGAGCAGTTCTTC. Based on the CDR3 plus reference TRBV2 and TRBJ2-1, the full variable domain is EPEVTQTPSHQVTQMGQEVILRCVPISNHLYFYWYRQILGQKVEFLVSFYNNEISEKSEIFDDQFSVERPDGSNFTLKIRSTKLEDSAMYFCASSQEGMLTNEQFFGPGTRLTVL.

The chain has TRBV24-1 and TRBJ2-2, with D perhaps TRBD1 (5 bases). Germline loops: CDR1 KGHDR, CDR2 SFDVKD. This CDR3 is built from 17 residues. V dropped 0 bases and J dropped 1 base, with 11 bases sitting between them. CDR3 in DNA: TGTGCCACCAGTGATTTGGGGCAGGGTTGGAACACCGGGGAGCTGTTTTTT. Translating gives CATSDLGQGWNTGELFF.

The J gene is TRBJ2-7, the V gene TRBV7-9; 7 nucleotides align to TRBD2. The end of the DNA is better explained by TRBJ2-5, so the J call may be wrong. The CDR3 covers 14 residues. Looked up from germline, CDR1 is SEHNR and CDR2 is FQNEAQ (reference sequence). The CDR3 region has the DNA TGTGCCAGCAGCCCGGGGAGGGGTTCAGAGACCCAGTACTTC. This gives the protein CASSPGRGSETQYF.

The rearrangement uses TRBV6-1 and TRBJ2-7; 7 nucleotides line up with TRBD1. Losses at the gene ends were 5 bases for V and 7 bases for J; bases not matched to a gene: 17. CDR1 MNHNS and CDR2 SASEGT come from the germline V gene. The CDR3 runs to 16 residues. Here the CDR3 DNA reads TGTGCCAGCAGTCGTAGAACCGGGACAGCCATGGGGGAGCAGTACTTC. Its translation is CASSRRTGTAMGEQYF.